This TCR beta chain was captured by sequencing in a study of CD4 T cells in relation to SARS-CoV-2 and coronaviruses (dated by TCRdb to the early 2020s). For the study in its entirety: The ViraFEST assay cultured PBMCs with antigen for under 13 days, then sequenced TCR beta CDR3s to find antigen-specific clonal expansions. The negative reference condition was either a culture with an HIV-1 Nef peptide pool or a culture with no peptide. Patient-derived lymphoblastoid cell lines were used to map the HLA restriction of shared crossreactive spike epitopes. The study assessed, at the TCR clonotype level, memory CD4+ T cell crossreactivity between SARS-CoV-2 and common cold coronavirus spike proteins. Samples from three pre-COVID donors and the naive versus memory experiments were sequenced with the Adaptive Biotechnologies TCR-sequencing kit; other data were Illumina-based. For other donors in the study, expansion assays were sequenced with a different, Illumina-based TCR-beta assay. The research as a whole found: In about 60% of donors, memory CD4+ clonotypes turned up that crossrecognized SARS-CoV-2 and at least one common cold coronavirus spike. Crossreactivity analysis centred on spike protein, so crossreactivity against other viral proteins was not assessed. The study was limited by small numbers of patients and tested TCRs. Because no donor provided both pre-pandemic and post-infection samples, tracing the source of pre-existing responses was limited. Crossreactive clones showed significantly weaker SARS-CoV-2-driven expansion than monoreactive clones, consistent with antigenic imprinting.

Remarks on this clone: Its antigen has not been determined. The sample holds no much larger clone one base away, and base qualities are not on file.

Preparation of the library involved the immunoSEQ multiplex PCR assay. The source study handled its data this way. During preprocessing, nonproductive sequences were removed, as were CDR3s that did not start with C, did not end with F or W, or were shorter than 7 amino acids. Antigen-specific clonotypes were called with the MANAFEST web app on the basis of expansion relative to the reference and to other culture wells. To be counted as positive, a clone had to show significant expansion compared with the reference culture, at an FDR below 0.05, in 2 of 3 replicate wells. A further requirement for positive clones was significant expansion compared with all other tandem wells, along with an odds ratio above 5. CDR3 homology was measured as pairwise Levenshtein distance, computed with the stringdist R package after trimming three terminal residues from each end. TCRdb mirrors the immuneACCESS table, restricted to in-frame sequences. Some clones are absent from its copies; in checked studies, under half trace to an unresolved V gene, and the reason for the others is unknown. V, J and clone size derive from that table, while D and trimming were established from the DNA sequence. This sample lists around 20,000 clones; more than 70% were detected once. Jointly, the top ten make up 15% to 20% of the sample.

CD4+ T cells from unexposed donors were collected before the COVID-19 pandemic (2011-2018). Following 10 days of culture, the EasySep CD4+ T cell isolation kit was used to isolate CD4+ T cells. As cell number allowed, CD4+ T cells from unexposed donors were tested for reactivity to SARS-CoV-2 S and N and to four common cold coronavirus spike pools. About 2.2 million PBMCs per well were cultured in IMDM with around 4.8% human AB serum and approximately 10 IU/ml IL-2. Half of the culture medium was replaced with fresh IL-2-containing medium on days 3 and 7. In general, triplicate replicate wells were used for every peptide culture condition. Leukapheresis product for the unexposed donors was bought commercially. Ficoll-Paque PLUS gradient centrifugation was used to isolate PBMCs from leukapheresis product or whole blood. PBMCs were either cryopreserved at -140 degrees C or used fresh in the expansion assay. The QIAamp Micro DNA Kit was used to extract genomic DNA from the CD4+ T cells.

V gives up 1 base and J gives up 5 bases, and the segment between their germline ends measures 8 bases. From the cysteine through the phenylalanine, the CDR3 covers 13 amino acids. Only the CDR3 region is kept as DNA, spanning 39 bases read in frame from base 1. The germline V gene (reference sequence) provides CDR1 LGHDT and CDR2 YNNKEL. Sequencing used CD4+ T cells from PBMCs, cultured in vitro. This TCR was recovered from a human donor in good health. The rearrangement combines TRBV3-1 (or the pseudogene TRBV3-2) with TRBJ1-2, with the D gene too uncertain to name. CDR3 region: CASSQGGRYGYTF. The sequenced DNA: TGTGCCAGCAGCCAAGGAGGGAGGTATGGCTACACCTTC.